A selection of T cell receptor beta chains follows, all from one sample in a study of cytomegalovirus exposure and HLA in healthy donors. The data were produced by immunoSEQ multiplex PCR, yet TCRdb's version contains in-frame clones alone and is incomplete. The sample lists 150,000 to 200,000 clones, 84% occurring once. The sequenced material came from PBMCs. These receptor sequences come from a woman between 50 and 59 years old in good health and CMV-seropositive. The CDR3 runs from the conserved cysteine through the conserved F or W. The D gene is left open where the match is weak. Clone sizes are given selectively: once, few, many, or a class where the clone is expanded.

J gene: TRBJ1-4; clone size: .; V gene: TRBV4-1; D gene: .; CDR3 DNA: TGCGCCAGCAGCCCCGCCGGTGCAACTAATGAAAAACTGTTTTTT; CDR3 protein: CASSPAGATNEKLFF
J gene: TRBJ2-7; clone size: .; V gene: TRBV6-5; D gene: TRBD2; CDR3 DNA: TGTGCCAGCAGTTACTCGGATAGCGGGGGAGAAGCCGCCTTC; CDR3 protein: CASSYSDSGGEAAF
J gene: TRBJ2-1; clone size: .; V gene: TRBV7-8; D gene: .; CDR3 DNA: TGTGCCAGCAGCTTTCTAGGGCGGGACAATGAGCAGTTCTTC; CDR3 protein: CASSFLGRDNEQFF
J gene: TRBJ2-3; clone size: .; V gene: TRBV2; D gene: .; CDR3 DNA: TGTGCCAGCAGTGAAGAGCAAGTGGGCACAGATACGCAGTATTTT; CDR3 protein: CASSEEQVGTDTQYF
J gene: TRBJ2-1; clone size: .; V gene: TRBV5-1; D gene: TRBD2; CDR3 DNA: TGCGCCAGCAGCGGGGCGGGGGGCACCTACAATGAGCAGTTCTTC; CDR3 protein: CASSGAGGTYNEQFF
J gene: TRBJ2-1; clone size: .; V gene: TRBV14; D gene: .; CDR3 DNA: TGTGCCAGCAGCCAAGATCGGCTAGGGAGTTACAATGAGCAGTTCTTC; CDR3 protein: CASSQDRLGSYNEQFF
J gene: TRBJ1-2; clone size: few; V gene: TRBV6-5; D gene: .; CDR3 DNA: TGTGCCAGCAGTGGGCCGGGAGGCGGCTACACCTTC; CDR3 protein: CASSGPGGGYTF
J gene: TRBJ2-7; clone size: .; V gene: TRBV28; D gene: TRBD2; CDR3 DNA: TGTGCCAGCAGTCCAGCGGGGCCACGCGACGAGCAGTACTTC; CDR3 protein: CASSPAGPRDEQYF
J gene: TRBJ2-3; clone size: once; V gene: TRBV5-1; D gene: .; CDR3 DNA: TGCGCCAGCAGCTTAGAGGTTTCGGCAGATACGCAGTATTTT; CDR3 protein: CASSLEVSADTQYF
J gene: TRBJ1-3; clone size: .; V gene: TRBV7-9; D gene: .; CDR3 DNA: TGTGCCAGCAGCCAGACAGGCTACACCATATATTTT; CDR3 protein: CASSQTGYTIYF
J gene: TRBJ1-5; clone size: once; V gene: TRBV27; D gene: TRBD1; CDR3 DNA: TGTGCCAGCACGACAGGGGGCGGGGGTCAGCCCCAGCATTTT; CDR3 protein: CASTTGGGGQPQHF
J gene: TRBJ2-7; clone size: .; V gene: TRBV27; D gene: .; CDR3 DNA: TGTGCCAGCAGTTCTAGGACAGCCTACGAGCAGTACTTC; CDR3 protein: CASSSRTAYEQYF
J gene: TRBJ2-1; clone size: few; V gene: TRBV6-5; D gene: .; CDR3 DNA: TGTGCCATCAGCTACAGTTTCGGTGAGCAGTTCTTC; CDR3 protein: CAISYSFGEQFF
J gene: TRBJ1-2; clone size: .; V gene: TRBV2; D gene: .; CDR3 DNA: TGTGCCAGCAGCGGAGGGGCTAGGACGGCGGGCTACACCTTC; CDR3 protein: CASSGGARTAGYTF
J gene: TRBJ1-5; clone size: .; V gene: TRBV5-1; D gene: TRBD1; CDR3 DNA: TGCGCCCCGGGACAGGGGCCTTATAGCAATCAGCCCCAGCATTTT; CDR3 protein: CAPGQGPYSNQPQHF
J gene: TRBJ2-7; clone size: .; V gene: TRBV7-2; D gene: .; CDR3 DNA: TGTGCCAGCAGCCCCCCCGGATCTAGCGAGCAGTACTTC; CDR3 protein: CASSPPGSSEQYF
J gene: TRBJ1-1; clone size: few; V gene: TRBV6-5; D gene: TRBD1; CDR3 DNA: TGTGCCAGCATGGGACAGGTGAACACTGAAGCTTTCTTT; CDR3 protein: CASMGQVNTEAFF
J gene: TRBJ2-7; clone size: .; V gene: TRBV19; D gene: .; CDR3 DNA: TGTGCCAGTAGTTCCGGGGTCGAGCAGTACTTC; CDR3 protein: CASSSGVEQYF
J gene: TRBJ2-7; clone size: .; V gene: TRBV7-9; D gene: .; CDR3 DNA: TGTGCCAGCAGCTTAGCCCCTGGTCCATACCGTTCCTACGAGCAGTACTTC; CDR3 protein: CASSLAPGPYRSYEQYF
J gene: TRBJ1-2; clone size: .; V gene: TRBV2; D gene: TRBD1; CDR3 DNA: TGTGCCAGCAGTGACCAGACAGGGAACTATGGCTACACCTTC; CDR3 protein: CASSDQTGNYGYTF